This T cell receptor (beta chain) was captured in a study of blood T cell repertoires in COVID-19. About the study: Recovered status applied to Cohort 3 donors who had two consecutive negative PCRs. It also applied to those with clearance or with symptom resolution.

Clones were sequenced by immunoSEQ multiplex PCR, and TCRdb holds only the in-frame ones, with some missing. In the table there are 200,000 to 250,000 clones, less than 90% of which are singletons. Which cohort a participant joined came from the clinical history participants gave. Germline trimming cut 4 bases from V and 2 bases from J; bases unmatched to any gene: 6. CDR1 and CDR2 (germline): SGDLS, YYNGEE. The CDR3 extends over 15 amino acids. Sample: PBMCs or T cells enriched from blood (not recorded which). The clonotype was recovered from a woman aged 50 to 65 in a cohort exposed to, infected with or recovered from COVID-19 (not recorded which). The rearrangement joins TRBV9 to TRBJ2-3; the match to TRBD2 covers 8 bases. CDR3 sequence reads: CASSLAGGNTDTQYF. CDR3 nucleotides: TGTGCCAGCAGCTTGGCGGGGGGAAACACAGATACGCAGTATTTT.